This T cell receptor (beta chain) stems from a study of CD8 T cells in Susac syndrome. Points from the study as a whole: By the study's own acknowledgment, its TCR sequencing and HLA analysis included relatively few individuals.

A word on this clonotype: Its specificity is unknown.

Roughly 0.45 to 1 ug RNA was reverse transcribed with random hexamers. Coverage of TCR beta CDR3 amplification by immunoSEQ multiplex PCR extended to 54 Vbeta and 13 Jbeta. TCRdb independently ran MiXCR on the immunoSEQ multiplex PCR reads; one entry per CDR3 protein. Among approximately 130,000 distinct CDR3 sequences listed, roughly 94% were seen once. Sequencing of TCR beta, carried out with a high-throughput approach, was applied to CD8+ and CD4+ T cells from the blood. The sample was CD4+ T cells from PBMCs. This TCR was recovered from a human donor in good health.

As DNA, the CDR3 is TGCGCCAGCAGCCAGATAGATATGGGACTAGCGGGAGATAACGAGCAGTACTTC. It translates to CASSQIDMGLAGDNEQYF. V is TRBV4-1 and J is TRBJ2-7; 14 bases are shared with TRBD2. CDR3 size: 18 residues. V gave up 3 bases and J gave up 5 bases; unmatched junction bases: 12. Germline V gene sequence: CDR1 MGHRA, CDR2 YSYEKL.